A single sample gave rise to the 25 T cell receptor beta chains below, sequenced in a study of CD8 T cells in ankylosing spondylitis. MiXCR, run by TCRdb on the 5' RACE reads, gives a single entry per CDR3 protein. The sample has approximately 220,000 distinct CDR3 sequences; around 24% are singletons. Sequencing was performed on blood, either unsorted or a sorted T cell fraction (not recorded which). The origin of the receptors is a male donor with ankylosing spondylitis or in good health (not recorded which).

The V call is TRBV20-1, the J call TRBJ2-7; perhaps D is TRBD1 or TRBD2 (5 bases each). This CDR3 is built from 16 residues. The V gene's germline CDR1 is DFQATT and CDR2 SNEGSKA (reference sequence). The ends were cut back, 0 bases at V and 0 bases at J, with 15 bases in the middle. CDR3 in amino acids: CSARDALGESSYEQYF. The CDR3 DNA reads TGCAGTGCTAGAGATGCCCTGGGGGAGAGCTCCTACGAGCAGTACTTC.

This clonotype was seen only once. This chain links TRBV20-1 with TRBJ2-1, with unresolved D. Germline CDR1 is DFQATT and CDR2 is SNEGSKA (reference sequence). There are 14 residues in the CDR3. V was shortened by 0 bases and J by 0 bases, with 6 bases between the two germline ends. CDR3 region: CSARDKSSYNEQFF. DNA for the CDR3: TGCAGTGCTAGAGATAAGAGCTCCTACAATGAGCAGTTCTTC.

The sample holds many counts of this clonotype. V usage is TRBV5-1 and J usage is TRBJ2-6; D uncertain. The CDR3 extends over 15 amino acids. From germline, CDR1 is SGHRS and CDR2 YFSETQ. V shed 4 bases and J shed 0 bases, with 8 bases lying between them. The CDR3 reads CASSVPDSGANVLTF. The CDR3 region has the DNA TGCGCCAGCAGCGTGCCAGACTCTGGGGCCAACGTCCTGACTTTC.

This clonotype was recorded many times. V is TRBV10-3 and J is TRBJ2-5; D gene uncertain. The V end was cut by 3 bases, the J end by 3 bases, with 8 bases between. There are 13 residues in the CDR3. Per the germline V gene, CDR1 is ENHRY and CDR2 is SYGVKD. The DNA of the CDR3 is TGTGCCATCAGTGACTCGCCAGAAGAGACCCAGTACTTC. Protein: CAISDSPEETQYF.

This clonotype was seen many times. This rearrangement joins TRBV28 to TRBJ2-7; a possible D gene is TRBD2 (6 bases). This CDR3 is built from 15 residues. The V gene's germline CDR1 is MDHEN and CDR2 SYDVKM. V was trimmed by 6 bases and J by 6 bases, leaving 21 bases between them. Here the CDR3 reads CASSTGTFPIREQYF. In nucleotides, the CDR3 is TGTGCCAGCAGCACCGGGACTTTCCCTATACGCGAGCAGTACTTC.

Ten or more counts support this clonotype. The chain is built from TRBV7-2 and TRBJ1-2; D is perhaps TRBD1 (5 bases). CDR1 is SGHTA and CDR2 is FQGNSA in the germline V gene. The CDR3 is made up of 14 amino acids. Trimming pared 5 bases from V and 4 bases from J, leaving 14 bases between. The CDR3: CASSQSGLIYGYTF. Here the CDR3 DNA reads TGTGCCAGCAGCCAATCAGGGCTAATCTATGGCTACACCTTC.

This clonotype was seen just once. The chain joins TRBV27 to TRBJ2-7; D gene unclear. The CDR3 is 14 amino acids. V was trimmed by 8 bases and J by 0 bases, leaving 14 bases between them. Germline CDR1 is MNHEY and CDR2 is SMNVEV (reference sequence). CDR3 in DNA: TGTGCCAGCGCGAAAGTTGGAAGCTCCTACGAGCAGTACTTC. This codes for CASAKVGSSYEQYF.

The CDR3 sequence: CSVSGQDLGNIQYF. The CDR3 coding sequence is TGCAGCGTCTCCGGACAGGACCTAGGAAACATTCAGTACTTC. The chain combines TRBV29-1 with TRBJ2-4, with 7 bases lining up with TRBD1. Germline V gene sequence: CDR1 SQVTM, CDR2 ANQGSEA. This CDR3 is 14 amino acids long. The V and J ends lost 6 bases and 6 bases, in that order; junction bases with no gene match: 11. The full variable domain, its missing parts supplied by reference TRBV29-1 and TRBJ2-4, is SAVISQKPSRDICQRGTSLTIQCQVDSQVTMMFWYRQQPGQSLTLIATANQGSEATYESGFVIDKFPISRPNLTFSTLTVSNMSPEDSSIYLCSVSGQDLGNIQYFGAGTRLSVL.

The V and J genes are TRBV6-1 and TRBJ1-4, with TRBD1 as a possible D gene (6 bases). CDR1 and CDR2 from the germline V gene are MNHNS and SASEGT. The CDR3 runs to 15 residues. With 5 bases removed from V and 2 bases from J, the gap between germline ends came to 12 bases. CDR3 coding DNA: TGTGCCAGCAGTATCCGAGGGGGTACTAATGAAAAACTGTTTTTT. Amino acids: CASSIRGGTNEKLFF.

This clonotype was observed many times. The chain recombines TRBV20-1 with TRBJ2-7; 7 bases map to TRBD2. The CDR3 covers 15 residues. The V gene's germline CDR1 is DFQATT and CDR2 SNEGSKA (reference sequence). Trimming took 2 bases from V and 2 from J; bases not matched to a gene: 9. The CDR3 reads CSARLLTGGTYEQYF. Written as DNA, the CDR3 is TGCAGTGCTAGACTCCTAACGGGAGGCACCTACGAGCAGTACTTC.

The rearrangement uses TRBV20-1 and TRBJ2-1, with D maybe TRBD2 (5 bases). V dropped 3 bases and J dropped 7 bases, with 13 bases sitting between them. The CDR3 covers 13 residues. The germline gives CDR1 DFQATT, CDR2 SNEGSKA (reference sequence). The CDR3 DNA is TGCAGTGCTAGCATAGGGAGAGGAAATGAGCAGTTCTTC. Amino acids: CSASIGRGNEQFF.

This chain connects TRBV29-1 to TRBJ2-7; TRBD2 aligns across 11 bases. The length of the CDR3 is 16 residues. Trimming took 4 bases from V and 2 from J; bases not matched to a gene: 10. Germline V CDR1 and CDR2: SQVTM, ANQGSEA. CDR3 sequence (DNA): TGCAGCGTTGGAGGGCCTAGCGGGAGGATAACCTACGAGCAGTACTTC. It is translated as CSVGGPSGRITYEQYF.

This clonotype has ten or more counts. This chain joins TRBV29-1 and TRBJ2-5; D could derive from TRBD1 or TRBD2 (5 bases each). The CDR3 spans 10 residues. Germline lookup yields CDR1 SQVTM and CDR2 ANQGSEA. CDR3 sequence: CSMGEETQYF. DNA for the CDR3: TGCAGTATGGGGGAAGAGACCCAGTACTTC. The full variable domain, its missing parts supplied by reference TRBV29-1 and TRBJ2-5, is SAVISQKPSRDICQRGTSLTIQCQVDSQVTMMFWYRQQPGQSLTLIATANQGSEATYESGFVIDKFPISRPNLTFSTLTVSNMSPEDSSIYLCSMGEETQYFGPGTRLLVL.

This chain connects TRBV6-2 or TRBV6-3 to TRBJ2-7; 8 bases are a match to TRBD2. In germline, CDR1 is MNHEY, CDR2 SVGEGT. The CDR3 sequence is 15 residues long. V was pared by 5 bases and J by 3 bases, with 9 bases of the junction left unmatched. CDR3: CASSPSGRGIYEQYF. Written as DNA, the CDR3 is TGTGCCAGCAGTCCTTCCGGGAGGGGGATCTACGAGCAGTACTTC.

This clonotype occurred many times. This chain connects TRBV11-2 to TRBJ2-3, with a possible D match to TRBD1 (6 bases). Germline CDR1 reads SGHAT; CDR2 reads FQNNGV. This CDR3 is built from 14 residues. V shed 1 base and J shed 3 bases, with 8 bases lying between them. This chain's CDR3 is CASSLVQGTDTQYF. CDR3 bases: TGTGCCAGCAGCTTAGTCCAGGGGACAGATACGCAGTATTTT.

This clonotype was seen more than once but under ten times. The chain carries TRBV27 and TRBJ2-1; D is ambiguous. Germline CDR1 MNHEY, CDR2 SMNVEV (reference sequence). CDR3 size: 14 residues. V gave up 0 bases and J gave up 3 bases, with 6 bases separating them. The CDR3: CASSLSADYNEQFF. CDR3 in DNA: TGTGCCAGCAGTTTATCTGCCGACTACAATGAGCAGTTCTTC.

This clonotype was seen only a few times. The chain recombines TRBV20-1 with TRBJ2-3; D perhaps matches TRBD1 (5 bases). Germline CDR1 DFQATT, CDR2 SNEGSKA (reference sequence). The CDR3 consists of 14 residues. Trimming took off 0 bases at V and 1 base at J, with 8 bases between the two ends. For the CDR3, the DNA is TGCAGTGCTAGAGATGCGACAGGCACAGATACGCAGTATTTT. It codes for CSARDATGTDTQYF.

This chain uses TRBV7-2 with TRBJ1-1, with TRBD1 matching over 8 bases. This CDR3 spans 16 amino acids. Germline-derived CDR1 and CDR2 are SGHTA and FQGNSA. V lost 1 base, J lost 1 base, and 5 bases stayed unmatched. CDR3 in amino acids: CASSLGPGGKNTEAFF. The CDR3 region has the DNA TGTGCCAGCAGCTTAGGGCCAGGGGGCAAGAACACTGAAGCTTTCTTT. Combining the CDR3 with reference TRBV7-2 and TRBJ1-1 gives the whole variable domain GAGVSQSPSNKVTEKGKDVELRCDPISGHTALYWYRQSLGQGLEFLIYFQGNSAPDKSGLPSDRFSAERTGGSVSTLTIQRTQQEDSAVYLCASSLGPGGKNTEAFFGQGTRLTVV.

This clonotype was seen repeatedly, ten times or more. V is TRBV28 and J is TRBJ1-1; no clear D gene. The CDR3 length is 10 residues. In germline, CDR1 is MDHEN, CDR2 SYDVKM. Trimming left V 5 bases short and J 12 bases short, with 10 bases between. DNA for the CDR3: TGTGCCAGCAGTATGCTGGTGACTTTCTTT. Its translation: CASSMLVTFF.

As regards this clonotype: Germline is not matched at one junction end, which may reflect a read error. This chain uses TRBV20-1 with TRBJ2-5, with 7 bases identical to TRBD1. Germline CDR1 and CDR2: DFQATT and SNEGSKA (reference sequence). This CDR3 is built from 11 residues. CDR3 nucleotides: TGCAGTGCGGACCGGGACAGAGTTCCGAACTTC. Its protein product is CSADRDRVPNF.

The rearrangement joins TRBV29-1 to TRBJ1-1; 9 bases agree with TRBD1. The germline gives CDR1 SQVTM, CDR2 ANQGSEA. The V segment lost 7 bases and the J segment 4 bases; nucleotides outside the gene matches: 10. The CDR3 length is 14 residues. The CDR3 bases are TGCAGCGCATCCACCGGGACAGGGAGCACTGAAGCTTTCTTT. Translating gives CSASTGTGSTEAFF.

The table lists this clonotype with many counts. This chain uses TRBV4-1 with TRBJ1-1; TRBD1 matches 7 bases. Trimming at V came to 1 base and at J to 6 bases, leaving 5 bases not matched to a gene. CDR3 length: 14 amino acids. Germline V gives CDR1 MGHRA, CDR2 YSYEKL. CDR3 loop: CASSQAQGGAEAFF. The CDR3 bases are TGCGCCAGCAGCCAAGCTCAGGGGGGGGCTGAAGCTTTCTTT.

This clonotype was detected ten times or more. The J gene is TRBJ2-7, the V gene TRBV28; 9 bases are a match to TRBD2. The CDR3 has 13 residues. V was pared by 3 bases and J by 9 bases, with 6 bases of the junction left unmatched. Germline assignment: CDR1 MDHEN and CDR2 SYDVKM. The CDR3: CASSLGLAGLQYF. DNA for the CDR3: TGTGCCAGCAGTTTGGGGCTAGCGGGACTGCAGTACTTC.

This clonotype was found a few times. This chain connects TRBV20-1 to TRBJ2-1; D uncertain. Per the germline V gene, CDR1 is DFQATT and CDR2 is SNEGSKA (reference sequence). This CDR3 has 14 amino acids. Trimming took off 3 bases at V and 11 bases at J, with 20 bases between the two ends. This CDR3 reads CSASGAGPDLKQFF. The CDR3 bases are TGCAGTGCTAGCGGAGCAGGTCCTGATCTGAAGCAGTTCTTC.

V usage is TRBV6-1 and J usage is TRBJ2-7, with 8 positions matching TRBD1. Trimming cost V 6 bases and J 7 bases; bases outside gene matches: 8. Germline lookup yields CDR1 MNHNS and CDR2 SASEGT. CDR3 length: 13 residues. The CDR3 sequence: CASRGTGSGEQYF. The CDR3 nucleotides are TGTGCCAGCAGGGGGACAGGTAGTGGTGAGCAGTACTTC.